These 9 T cell receptor beta chains came from one sample sequenced in a study of TIL therapy for anti-PD-1-resistant metastatic lung cancer. Time point meaning: pre-treatment sample, taken before nivolumab and TIL therapy. This was the immunoSEQ v3 assay. Using immunoSEQ multiplex PCR, the repertoire was profiled, and TCRdb retains in-frame clones only, with some absent. The table lists roughly 46,000 clones, 80% to 90% of them singletons. Sequenced material: blood, taken at baseline. These receptors all stem from a person aged 30 to 80 with non-small cell lung cancer.

This chain connects TRBV6-5 to TRBJ2-7, with D possibly being TRBD2 (5 bases). The V gene's germline CDR1 is MNHEY and CDR2 SVGAGI. V was trimmed by 7 bases and J by 0 bases, leaving 16 bases between them. This CDR3 has 15 amino acids. The CDR3 DNA reads as TGTGCCAGCAAAACGGGGAAAGCATCCTCCTACGAGCAGTACTTC. Translating gives CASKTGKASSYEQYF.

The chain is built from TRBV2 and TRBJ2-5; unclear D gene. CDR3 size: 11 residues. Germline CDR1 and CDR2: SNHLY and FYNNEI. Trimming cost V 5 bases and J 0 bases, with 1 base left between them. The CDR3 DNA reads TGTGCCAGCAGTTACCAAGAGACCCAGTACTTC. This sequence encodes CASSYQETQYF.

The J gene is TRBJ2-1, the V gene TRBV28; unclear D gene. The CDR3 runs 16 residues. Germline assignment: CDR1 MDHEN and CDR2 SYDVKM. Trimming left V 7 bases short and J 7 bases short, with 23 bases between. The CDR3 region is CASKDGKFPTPNEQFF. DNA of the CDR3: TGTGCCAGCAAGGATGGAAAGTTCCCGACGCCGAATGAGCAGTTCTTC.

The chain joins TRBV10-3 to TRBJ2-7; 9 nucleotides match TRBD1. The length of the CDR3 is 14 residues. J lost 6 bases, V lost 5 bases, and 8 bases had no gene match. CDR1 is ENHRY and CDR2 is SYGVKD in the germline V gene. The CDR3 region is CAISPPGQGAEQYF. The CDR3 region has the DNA TGTGCCATCAGTCCTCCGGGACAGGGTGCCGAGCAGTACTTC.

The sample holds one count of this clone. The genes are TRBV2 and TRBJ1-4, with D possibly matching TRBD1 (5 bases). Trimming left V 6 bases short and J 6 bases short, with 17 bases between. Germline CDR1 and CDR2: SNHLY and FYNNEI. The CDR3 loop spans 15 amino acids. The CDR3 coding sequence is TGTGCCAGCAGGGGGCCAACACCGAGTGATGAAAAACTGTTTTTT. It yields the protein CASRGPTPSDEKLFF.

The chain couples TRBV6-2 or TRBV6-3 to TRBJ1-5; 7 nucleotides align to TRBD1. The germline V gene has CDR1 MNHEY and CDR2 SVGEGT. Losses at the gene ends were 6 bases for V and 0 bases for J; bases not matched to a gene: 11. This CDR3 has 17 amino acids. The CDR3 nucleotides read TGTGCCAGCAGCCTTACCCGGACAGGAGCTAGCAATCAGCCCCAGCATTTT. Translation gives CASSLTRTGASNQPQHF.

V and J are TRBV15 and TRBJ2-7; TRBD2 matches at 8 bases. The V segment lost 1 base and the J segment 0 bases; nucleotides outside the gene matches: 11. The CDR3 runs 18 residues. CDR1 and CDR2 (germline): LNHNV, YYDKDF (reference sequence). CDR3 region: CATSRARIAGWSSYEQYF. The CDR3 coding sequence is TGTGCCACCAGCAGAGCACGTATAGCGGGATGGAGCTCCTACGAGCAGTACTTC.

CDR3 DNA sequence: TGTGCCAGCAGCTTACAGAACACTGAAGCTTTCTTT. It codes for CASSLQNTEAFF. The chain couples TRBV7-2 to TRBJ1-1, with D unresolved. Between the trimmed V and J ends, which lost 2 bases and 1 base, there was a span of 2 bases. The V gene's germline CDR1 is SGHTA and CDR2 FQGNSA. The CDR3 has 12 amino acids.

Comment on this clone: A junction end diverges from the germline sequence, so it may reflect a read error. The rearrangement joins TRBV2 to TRBJ1-1, with TRBD1 identical over 7 bases. This CDR3 comprises 14 residues. Germline CDR1 is SNHLY and CDR2 is FYNNEI. The CDR3 reads CASREGGGVTEAFF. The CDR3 region has the DNA TGTGCCAGCAGGGAAGGGGGCGGGGTCACTGAAGCTTTCTTT.